The next 32 T cell receptor beta chains were all read from a single sample in a study of molecular identifiers for immune sequencing clone quantification. TCRdb re-called the PCR reads through MiXCR, storing one row per CDR3 protein. The sample has approximately 590,000 distinct CDR3 sequences, 25% seen once. Sequenced material: naive CD8+ T cells from blood, with Jurkat cell RNA spiked in. This sample's subset: FACS-sorted CD8+CD4-CCR7+CD45RA+ naive T cells. These receptors came from a human donor in good health. Some libraries in this study had Jurkat cell RNA spiked in.

This clonotype was found many times. The CDR3 loop reads CASSLEASQAYEQYF. The CDR3 DNA reads as TGCGCCAGCAGCTTGGAAGCTAGCCAAGCCTACGAGCAGTACTTC. J is TRBJ2-7 and V is TRBV5-1, with a weak D call TRBD2 (5 bases). From germline, CDR1 is SGHRS and CDR2 YFSETQ. The CDR3 contains 15 residues. V was trimmed by 0 bases and J by 2 bases, leaving 12 bases between them. The full variable domain, rest sourced from reference TRBV5-1 and TRBJ2-7, is KAGVTQTPRYLIKTRGQQVTLSCSPISGHRSVSWYQQTPGQGLQFLFEYFSETQRNKGNFPGRFSGRQFSNSRSEMNVSTLELGDSALYLCASSLEASQAYEQYFGPGTRLTVT.

The chain uses TRBV12-3 or TRBV12-4 and TRBJ2-7, with D maybe TRBD1 (6 bases). The CDR3 loop spans 17 amino acids. The V end was cut by 7 bases, the J end by 2 bases, with 24 bases between. CDR3 loop: CASTQSRGHGPPYEQYF. DNA of the CDR3: TGTGCCAGCACTCAGTCCAGGGGCCACGGGCCCCCCTACGAGCAGTACTTC.

This clonotype showed up just a few times. This chain joins TRBV4-1 and TRBJ1-4; D is undetermined. The CDR3 loop spans 15 amino acids. Germline V CDR1 and CDR2: MGHRA, YSYEKL. V dropped 2 bases and J dropped 0 bases, with 7 bases sitting between them. The CDR3 region has the DNA TGCGCCAGCAGCCAACCCTTTCCAACTAATGAAAAACTGTTTTTT. It is translated as CASSQPFPTNEKLFF.

In this sample, this clonotype turned up many times. The chain recombines TRBV6-2 or TRBV6-3 with TRBJ2-5; 9 nucleotides line up with TRBD2. The CDR3 is 17 amino acids. CDR1 is MNHEY, CDR2 SVGEGT, per germline. The J segment lost 0 bases and the V segment lost 2 bases, leaving 7 bases of the junction unmatched. The CDR3 loop reads CASSYERGVTYQETQYF. The CDR3 DNA sequence: TGTGCCAGCAGTTACGAGCGGGGGGTCACTTACCAAGAGACCCAGTACTTC.

This clonotype has a count of ten or more. The rearrangement uses TRBV6-5 and TRBJ2-7; 11 bases line up with TRBD2. The CDR3 extends over 17 amino acids. J was trimmed by 3 bases and V by 5 bases; bases with no gene match: 12. Germline assignment: CDR1 MNHEY and CDR2 SVGAGI. CDR3 in amino acids: CASSNPSIAGGFYEQYF. CDR3 in DNA: TGTGCCAGCAGTAATCCCAGTATAGCGGGGGGGTTCTACGAGCAGTACTTC.

Note on this clonotype: The junction and the germline gene differ at one end; a read error may be behind it. This CDR3 reads CVSSQDGQDGGQPQHF. As DNA, the CDR3 is TGTGTCAGCAGCCAAGATGGGCAGGACGGCGGTCAGCCCCAGCATTTT. The V gene is TRBV4-2, the J gene TRBJ1-5; no clear D. Germline V gene data show CDR1 as LGHNA and CDR2 as YNFKEQ. The CDR3 is made up of 16 amino acids.

Regarding this clonotype: This may be a read error: a much more frequent sequence differs by one nucleotide. This rearrangement joins TRBV6-2 or TRBV6-3 to TRBJ1-5, with D tentatively TRBD1 (5 bases). Germline V gene lookup returns CDR1 MNHEY and CDR2 SVGEGT. This CDR3 has 15 residues. V was cut by 2 bases and J by 3 bases, with 11 bases left in between. This CDR3 reads CASSYPGRVNQPQHF. CDR3 bases: TGTGCCAGCAGTTACCCAGGCAGGGTCAATCAGCCCCAGCATTTT.

Notes on this clonotype: Since a much larger clone is just one base distant, this may be a read error. The CDR3 ends on some other residue instead of the conserved phenylalanine or tryptophan, so this is likely a read error. The chain links TRBV4-3 to TRBJ1-1; D might be TRBD1 (5 bases). The CDR3 is 12 residues long. V lost 1 base and J lost 6, with 6 bases in between. The germline V gene encodes CDR1 LGHNA and CDR2 YSLEER. For the CDR3, the DNA is TGCGCCAGCAGCCAAGGAGGGGCTGAAGCTTTCCTT. This encodes CASSQGGAEAFL.

In regard to this clonotype: No conserved phenylalanine or tryptophan ends this CDR3, so it is likely a read error. The chain uses TRBV7-3 and TRBJ2-2, with TRBD2 matching 7 bases. In germline, CDR1 is SGHTA, CDR2 FQGTGA. The junction had 7 bases not matched to a gene; V was cut back by 1 base and J by 5 bases. The CDR3 extends over 16 amino acids. CDR3 nucleotide sequence: TGTGCCAGCAGCTTAATTGGGGAGGGCGTGACCGGGGAGCTGTTTGTT. It specifies CASSLIGEGVTGELFV.

In its sample, this clonotype was seen many times. The rearrangement uses TRBV4-1 and TRBJ2-7, with D hard to call. This CDR3 is 13 amino acids long. Trimming took off 0 bases at V and 3 bases at J, with 6 bases between the two ends. Germline V gene sequence: CDR1 MGHRA, CDR2 YSYEKL. CDR3 loop: CASSQDWSYEQYF. The CDR3 nucleotides are TGCGCCAGCAGCCAAGATTGGAGCTACGAGCAGTACTTC.

On this clonotype: A single base separates this from a much larger clone, so it may be a read error. The V gene is TRBV11-2, the J gene TRBJ2-1, with 7 bases lining up with TRBD1. V was pared by 5 bases and J by 12 bases, with 10 bases of the junction left unmatched. Germline CDR1 is SGHAT and CDR2 is FQNNGV. CDR3 length: 13 amino acids. The CDR3: CASSPTGVHAQFF. The CDR3 DNA is TGTGCCAGCAGCCCCACAGGGGTCCATGCGCAGTTCTTC. The complete variable domain, with remaining parts taken from reference TRBV11-2 and TRBJ2-1, reads EAGVAQSPRYKIIEKRQSVAFWCNPISGHATLYWYQQILGQGPKLLIQFQNNGVVDDSQLPKDRFSAERLKGVDSTLKIQPAKLEDSAVYLCASSPTGVHAQFFGPGTRLTVL.

This clonotype was seen more than once but under ten times. The chain couples TRBV19 to TRBJ2-3; D is unclear. CDR1 is LNHDA and CDR2 is SQIVND in the germline V gene (reference sequence). V lost 0 bases to trimming and J lost 1 base, with 5 bases between them. This CDR3 is built from 14 residues. Written as DNA, the CDR3 is TGTGCCAGTAGTATAGATGGAGGCACAGATACGCAGTATTTT. It encodes CASSIDGGTDTQYF.

The chain is built from TRBV2 and TRBJ2-7; 11 bases are a match to TRBD1. With V trimmed by 6 bases and J by 4 bases, 5 bases remained unmatched. The CDR3 sequence is 14 residues long. Germline values: CDR1 SNHLY, CDR2 FYNNEI. This chain's CDR3 is CASRDRGPGYEQYF. The CDR3 DNA reads TGTGCCAGCAGGGACAGGGGGCCGGGATACGAGCAGTACTTC.

This clonotype was counted ten times or more. This chain uses TRBV3-1 with TRBJ2-7, with 7 positions matching TRBD2. Germline V CDR1 and CDR2: LGHDT, YNNKEL (reference sequence). CDR3 length: 14 amino acids. The V segment lost 1 base and the J segment 2 bases; nucleotides outside the gene matches: 2. The CDR3 nucleotides read TGTGCCAGCAGCCAAGTACTAGCGCCCTACGAGCAGTACTTC. It encodes CASSQVLAPYEQYF.

This clonotype showed up many times. The chain uses TRBV5-4 and TRBJ2-7; D gene uncertain. Germline V gene lookup returns CDR1 SGHNT and CDR2 YYREEE (reference sequence). The CDR3 has 15 residues. The V end lost 0 bases, the J end lost 0 bases, and 10 bases lay between the germline ends. Written as DNA, the CDR3 is TGTGCCAGCAGCTTGGGGCTGGGAAGCTCCTACGAGCAGTACTTC. Protein sequence: CASSLGLGSSYEQYF. Filled out from reference TRBV5-4 and TRBJ2-7, the complete variable domain reads ETGVTQSPTHLIKTRGQQVTLRCSSQSGHNTVSWYQQALGQGPQFIFQYYREEENGRGNFPPRFSGLQFPNYSSELNVNALELDDSALYLCASSLGLGSSYEQYFGPGTRLTVT.

Regarding this clonotype: This clone may be a read error of a much larger clone one base away. Without the conserved terminal phenylalanine or tryptophan, this CDR3 likely stems from a read error. The chain couples TRBV4-2 to TRBJ2-3, with 7 bases that match TRBD2. The CDR3 extends over 16 amino acids. With V trimmed by 0 bases and J by 5 bases, 8 bases remained unmatched. The germline gives CDR1 LGHNA, CDR2 YNFKEQ. The chain's CDR3 is CASSQEDGTTGDTQYL. For the CDR3, the DNA is TGTGCCAGCAGCCAAGAGGACGGGACTACTGGAGATACGCAGTATCTT.

The rearrangement links TRBV14 to TRBJ1-2, with D hard to call. With 1 base removed from V and 1 base from J, the gap between germline ends came to 13 bases. Germline V lookup: CDR1 SGHDN, CDR2 FVKESK. This CDR3 spans 16 amino acids. CDR3 DNA: TGTGCCAGCAGCCAAGCCCGGACGGTGAATAACTATGGCTACACCTTC. This translates into CASSQARTVNNYGYTF. Filled out from reference TRBV14 and TRBJ1-2, the complete variable domain reads EAGVTQFPSHSVIEKGQTVTLRCDPISGHDNLYWYRRVMGKEIKFLLHFVKESKQDESGMPNNRFLAERTGGTYSTLKVQPAELEDSGVYFCASSQARTVNNYGYTFGSGTRLTVV.

Of note for this clonotype: One end of the junction does not line up with germline, which may come from a read error. This rearrangement joins TRBV28 to TRBJ1-2; TRBD1 matches 8 bases. The CDR3 consists of 13 residues. Germline assignment: CDR1 MDHEN and CDR2 SYDVKM. In DNA, the CDR3 is TGTGCCCGCAGTTCCAGGGGGCATGACGGCTACACCTTC. This translates into CARSSRGHDGYTF.

As regards this clonotype: A clone one base away is much larger, so this may be a read error. CDR3 sequence (DNA): TGTGCCAGCAGCCCGGGACGGAGCTCTGGAAACGCCATATATTTT. It yields the protein CASSPGRSSGNAIYF. J is TRBJ1-3 and V is TRBV7-2; D possibly corresponds to TRBD1 (5 bases). Germline-derived CDR1 and CDR2 are SGHTA and FQGNSA. The CDR3 sequence is 15 residues long. The full variable domain, in which reference TRBV7-2 and TRBJ1-3 provide the parts outside the CDR3, is GAGVSQSPSNKVTEKGKDVELRCDPISGHTALYWYRQSLGQGLEFLIYFQGNSAPDKSGLPSDRFSAERTGGSVSTLTIQRTQQEDSAVYLCASSPGRSSGNAIYFGEGSWLTVV.

The rearrangement joins TRBV11-2 to TRBJ2-3, with 7 positions matching TRBD2. Germline V gene sequence: CDR1 SGHAT, CDR2 FQNNGV. The CDR3 has 16 residues. J gave up 1 base and V 0 bases, and 4 bases lay outside the gene matches. CDR3 protein: CASSLEERGRTDTQYF. CDR3 DNA: TGTGCCAGCAGCTTAGAGGAGCGGGGCCGCACAGATACGCAGTATTTT.

Notes on this clonotype: This may be a read error, as it is one base from a much larger clone. The genes are TRBV7-2 and TRBJ2-1; D assignment may be TRBD1 or TRBD2 (5 bases each). The CDR3 consists of 15 residues. Germline loops: CDR1 SGHTA, CDR2 FQGNSA. The V and J ends lost 2 bases and 10 bases respectively, with 18 bases between them. CDR3 bases: TGTGCCAGCAGCTTAACAACCGACAGAGACTACGAGCAGTTCTTC. Encoded protein: CASSLTTDRDYEQFF.

There are many counts of this clonotype. V and J are TRBV7-6 and TRBJ2-5; possibly TRBD1 for D (6 bases). In germline, CDR1 is SGHVS, CDR2 FNYEAQ. The CDR3 runs 15 residues. The V end was cut by 4 bases, the J end by 2 bases, with 14 bases between. For the CDR3, the DNA is TGTGCCAGCAGCTCAACACCGGGACATCAAGAGACCCAGTACTTC. Protein product: CASSSTPGHQETQYF.

V gene TRBV12-3 or TRBV12-4 combines with J gene TRBJ2-3, with a possible D match to TRBD2 (5 bases). The CDR3 is 19 amino acids. V gave up 6 bases and J gave up 3 bases, with 28 bases separating them. As DNA, the CDR3 is TGTGCCAGCAGACCCCTCGCTATCGGGCGGGTGGGCCGGACAGATACGCAGTATTTT. This encodes CASRPLAIGRVGRTDTQYF.

This clonotype was seen once. The junction does not match germline at one end; this may be a read error. The rearrangement links TRBV7-6 to TRBJ2-5; 11 bases line up with TRBD2. Germline V gene lookup returns CDR1 SGHVS and CDR2 FNYEAQ. CDR3 length equals 19 residues. The CDR3 nucleotides read TGTGCCAGCAGCGGATCTAAAGGGACTAGCGGTTTCGAGGGAGAGCCCCAGTACTTC. This gives the protein CASSGSKGTSGFEGEPQYF.

This chain joins TRBV4-1 and TRBJ1-2; 11 bases match TRBD1. Trimming at V came to 6 bases and at J to 6 bases, leaving 3 bases not matched to a gene. The CDR3 spans 13 residues. Germline CDR1 and CDR2: MGHRA and YSYEKL. CDR3: CASRLDRGHGYTF. CDR3 in DNA: TGCGCCAGCAGGTTGGACAGGGGGCATGGCTACACCTTC.

A remark on this clonotype: A single base separates this from a much larger clone, so it may be a read error. The J gene is TRBJ1-5, the V gene TRBV27; D gene unclear. This CDR3 has 15 amino acids. The germline V gene encodes CDR1 MNHEY and CDR2 SMNVEV (reference sequence). Trimming cost V 5 bases and J 1 base, with 12 bases left between them. CDR3 protein: CASSPLRGSNQPQHF. The CDR3 DNA is TGTGCCAGCAGTCCCCTGAGAGGAAGCAATCAGCCCCAGCATTTT.

This clonotype was detected ten times or more. The chain recombines TRBV20-1 with TRBJ1-1; D is unclear. The CDR3 spans 14 residues. The germline V and J ends were trimmed by 6 bases and 6 bases, with 20 bases remaining between them. Germline V gene sequence: CDR1 DFQATT, CDR2 SNEGSKA (reference sequence). CDR3 nucleotides: TGCAGTGCGGCAATACGAGGCGGGTTTTCTGAAGCTTTCTTT. Protein product: CSAAIRGGFSEAFF.

The chain has TRBV7-2 and TRBJ2-7; TRBD2 matches at 11 bases. The CDR3 sequence is 16 residues long. After removal of 5 bases from V and 1 base from J, the junction contained 7 bases not matched to a gene. Germline lookup yields CDR1 SGHTA and CDR2 FQGNSA. CDR3: CASSTRLAGSSYEQYF. In DNA form, the CDR3 reads TGTGCCAGCAGCACCCGACTAGCGGGAAGTTCCTACGAGCAGTACTTC.

This clonotype was counted many times. The chain links TRBV7-2 to TRBJ2-3, with 8 bases matching TRBD2. V lost 2 bases, J lost 2 bases, and 3 bases stayed unmatched. CDR1 SGHTA and CDR2 FQGNSA come from the germline V gene. This CDR3 has 15 residues. CDR3 residues: CASSLLAGPTDTQYF. CDR3 nucleotide sequence: TGTGCCAGCAGCTTATTAGCGGGGCCCACAGATACGCAGTATTTT.

This clonotype appeared a few times. The chain employs TRBV20-1 and TRBJ2-5; D unclear. The CDR3 totals 14 residues. Germline CDR1 reads DFQATT; CDR2 reads SNEGSKA (reference sequence). Trimming left V 0 bases short and J 4 bases short, with 12 bases between. The CDR3: CSARDEWQLETQYF. CDR3 in DNA: TGCAGTGCTAGAGATGAGTGGCAATTAGAGACCCAGTACTTC.

There are a few counts of this clonotype. V and J are TRBV12-3 or TRBV12-4 and TRBJ2-5, with a possible D match to TRBD2 (6 bases). Trimming removed 6 bases at V and 1 base at J, with 15 bases between. The CDR3 is 15 residues long. The CDR3 sequence: CASSLWVGLQETQYF. CDR3 coding DNA: TGTGCCAGCAGCCTATGGGTGGGACTCCAAGAGACCCAGTACTTC.

As concerns this clonotype: A much larger clone lies one base from this, so it may be a read error. The J gene is TRBJ2-5, the V gene TRBV6-5, with D maybe TRBD1 (5 bases). V was trimmed by 7 bases and J by 2 bases, leaving 17 bases between them. The germline V gene encodes CDR1 MNHEY and CDR2 SVGAGI. The CDR3 is 15 amino acids. CDR3 bases: TGTGCCAGCAATCCGCAGACAGAGATTCAAGAGACCCAGTACTTC. It specifies CASNPQTEIQETQYF.